The clone carrying this TCR beta chain was counted a few times. This sample is part of a study of T cell responses to AZD1222 COVID-19 vaccine. Here immunoSEQ multiplex PCR was the method, and the copy in TCRdb shows in-frame clones only, minus some. The table lists 140,000 to 150,000 clones, around nine tenths of them singletons, with about 3% in the top ten. This CDR3 is built from 15 residues. Germline V lookup: CDR1 MNHEY, CDR2 SVGAGI. V trimming: 5 bases; J trimming: 10 bases; junction bases outside the gene matches: 10. The sequence derives from an adult in good health. The sequencing here drew on peripheral blood, taken on day 0 of MenACWY control vaccination. J is TRBJ1-6 and V is TRBV6-5, with 8 positions matching TRBD1. This CDR3 is CASSPGQGERSPLHF. As DNA, the CDR3 is TGTGCCAGCAGTCCCGGACAGGGCGAGAGATCACCCCTCCACTTT.